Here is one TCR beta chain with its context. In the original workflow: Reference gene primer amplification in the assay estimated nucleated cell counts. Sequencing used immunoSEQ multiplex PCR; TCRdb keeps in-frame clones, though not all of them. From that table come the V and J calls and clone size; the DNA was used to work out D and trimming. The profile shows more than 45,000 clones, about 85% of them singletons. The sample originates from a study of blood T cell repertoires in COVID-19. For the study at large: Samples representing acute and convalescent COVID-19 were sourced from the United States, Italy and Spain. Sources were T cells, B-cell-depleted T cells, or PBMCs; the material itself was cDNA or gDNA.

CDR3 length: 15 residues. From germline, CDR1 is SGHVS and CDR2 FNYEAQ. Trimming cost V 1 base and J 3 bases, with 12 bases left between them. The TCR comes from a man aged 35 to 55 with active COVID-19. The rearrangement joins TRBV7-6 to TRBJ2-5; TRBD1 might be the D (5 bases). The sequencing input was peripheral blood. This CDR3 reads CASSLVAGKEETQYF. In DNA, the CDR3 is TGTGCCAGCAGCTTAGTGGCAGGGAAGGAAGAGACCCAGTACTTC. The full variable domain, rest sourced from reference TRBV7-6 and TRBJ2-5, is GAGVSQSPRYKVTKRGQDVALRCDPISGHVSLYWYRQALGQGPEFLTYFNYEAQQDKSGLPNDRFSAERPEGSISTLTIQRTEQRDSAMYRCASSLVAGKEETQYFGPGTRLLVL.